The 14 T cell receptor beta chains presented below share a single source sample, sequenced in a study of monozygotic twins with inflammatory bowel disease. Each CDR3 protein gets one entry in TCRdb, which reprocessed the 5' RACE reads and gives no DNA. This sample's table reports approximately 420,000 distinct CDR3 sequences. The sequenced sample consisted of blood. Receptors originate from a human donor with ulcerative colitis or Crohn's disease, or a healthy co-twin of an affected twin (not recorded which).

V and J are TRBV5-6 and TRBJ1-2; TCRdb lists TRBD1, though no DNA is available to test this call. Germline CDR1 SGHDT, CDR2 YYEEEE. The CDR3 runs 13 residues. Here the CDR3 reads CAVSIQDLYGYTF.

This chain's CDR3 is CASRSLFTYNEQFF. V usage is TRBV11-2 and J usage is TRBJ2-1. CDR3 length equals 14 residues. Germline CDR1 reads SGHAT; CDR2 reads FQNNGV.

The chain recombines TRBV5-1 with TRBJ2-2. This CDR3 region has 16 residues. In germline, CDR1 is SGHRS, CDR2 YFSETQ. CDR3 protein: CASSPVQQTNTGELFF.

The gene calls are TRBV20-1 and TRBJ2-1; TCRdb picks TRBD1, but there is no DNA to check that call. The CDR3 runs to 14 residues. In germline, CDR1 is DFQATT, CDR2 SNEGSKA (reference sequence). The CDR3 loop reads CSAVRGSSYNEQFF.

This chain uses TRBV29-1 with TRBJ1-4; TCRdb returns TRBD1, unconfirmable since there is no DNA. Per germline, CDR1 SQVTM and CDR2 ANQGSEA. The CDR3 totals 18 residues. The CDR3: CSAYLHRDGYATNEKLFF. Full variable domain (missing parts from reference TRBV29-1 and TRBJ1-4): SAVISQKPSRDICQRGTSLTIQCQVDSQVTMMFWYRQQPGQSLTLIATANQGSEATYESGFVIDKFPISRPNLTFSTLTVSNMSPEDSSIYLCSAYLHRDGYATNEKLFFGSGTQLSVL.

V gene TRBV5-1 combines with J gene TRBJ2-1; TCRdb indicates TRBD2, and absent DNA this call remains unverified. The CDR3 spans 18 residues. Germline CDR1 reads SGHRS; CDR2 reads YFSETQ. CDR3 region: CASSLDLREGPRYNEQFF.

The rearrangement links TRBV20-1 to TRBJ1-2. Germline values: CDR1 DFQATT, CDR2 SNEGSKA (reference sequence). The CDR3 spans 15 residues. CDR3 sequence: CSARVPAEVVYGYTF.

The chain combines TRBV5-1 with TRBJ2-1; the D call from TCRdb, TRBD2, cannot be confirmed without DNA. CDR3 length: 18 residues. Looked up from germline, CDR1 is SGHRS and CDR2 is YFSETQ. CDR3 loop: CASSSNSIRLAGSNEQFF.

The chain recombines TRBV20-1 with TRBJ1-1; absent DNA, TCRdb's TRBD1 call cannot be checked. The germline V gene encodes CDR1 DFQATT and CDR2 SNEGSKA (reference sequence). CDR3 length: 14 amino acids. CDR3 sequence reads: CSAWQEAGNTEAFF.

V and J are TRBV7-2 and TRBJ1-5. This CDR3 has 17 amino acids. CDR1 is SGHTA and CDR2 is FQGNSA in the germline V gene. CDR3 region: CASSLSAGGGLQQPQHF.

The chain couples TRBV2 to TRBJ2-7; TCRdb's D call, TRBD2, is unchecked because there is no DNA. Germline loops: CDR1 SNHLY, CDR2 FYNNEI. This CDR3 is built from 13 residues. CDR3 amino acids: CASSVEGTYEQYF.

The J gene is TRBJ2-7, the V gene TRBV7-2; TCRdb returns TRBD1, unconfirmable since there is no DNA. The germline gives CDR1 SGHTA, CDR2 FQGNSA. CDR3 length: 15 residues. The CDR3 sequence is CASRPDRGQYLQQYF.

The chain joins TRBV7-9 to TRBJ2-1; without DNA, the TCRdb call of TRBD1 cannot be checked. Germline CDR1 reads SEHNR; CDR2 reads FQNEAQ (reference sequence). The CDR3 totals 15 residues. The CDR3 is CASSRAPPSYNEQFF.

The chain is built from TRBV4-1 and TRBJ1-3; TCRdb selects TRBD1, and the lack of DNA leaves this call unchecked. Germline CDR1 and CDR2: MGHRA and YSYEKL. This CDR3 comprises 16 residues. The CDR3: CASSYDRAISGNTIYF.